The 9 T cell receptor beta chains reported below all come from one sample, sequenced in a study of blood T cell repertoires in COVID-19. Here immunoSEQ multiplex PCR was the method, and the copy in TCRdb shows in-frame clones only, minus some. This repertoire shows a few hundred thousand clones, around nine tenths found once; its top ten account for roughly a sixth. Sequencing was carried out using peripheral blood. The receptor source for this set is a man aged 45-60 years with COVID-19, enrolled during active disease.

The rearrangement links TRBV10-3 to TRBJ2-7; weak D call: TRBD2 (6 bases). CDR1 is ENHRY and CDR2 is SYGVKD in the germline V gene. This CDR3 is built from 13 residues. V was shortened by 4 bases and J by 3 bases, with 10 bases between the two germline ends. The CDR3 here is CAISGLDDYEQYF. The CDR3 DNA reads as TGTGCCATCAGTGGACTAGATGACTACGAGCAGTACTTC.

The genes are TRBV21-1 and TRBJ2-2; TRBD1, the table's D call, lacks a check against the DNA. TRBV21-1 is marked as a pseudogene. This CDR3 has 19 residues. The CDR3 loop is CASSKGPQGTASNTGELFF. The CDR3 coding sequence is TGTGCCAGCAGCAAAGGCCCGCAGGGGACCGCTAGTAACACCGGGGAGCTGTTTTTT.

This rearrangement joins TRBV3-1 (or the pseudogene TRBV3-2) to TRBJ1-2; tentatively, D is TRBD1 (5 bases). Trimming removed 1 base from V and 1 base from J, with 13 bases in between. This CDR3 region has 16 residues. The germline gives CDR1 LGHDT, CDR2 YNNKEL (reference sequence). CDR3 bases: TGTGCCAGCAGCCAAGTATTAGGGACTCTTAACTATGGCTACACCTTC. It yields the protein CASSQVLGTLNYGYTF.

The chain uses TRBV28 and TRBJ1-5; 11 bases are a match to TRBD1. This CDR3 comprises 15 residues. CDR1 is MDHEN and CDR2 is SYDVKM in the germline V gene. V shed 3 bases, J shed 6 bases, and the junction held 4 bases outside the gene matches. CDR3 sequence reads: CASSFRTGGSQPQHF. CDR3 bases: TGTGCCAGCAGTTTCCGGACAGGGGGCTCTCAGCCCCAGCATTTT.

This chain joins TRBV11-1 and TRBJ2-3, with D possibly TRBD2 on 5 matching bases. Trimming took off 4 bases at V and 8 bases at J, with 13 bases between the two ends. The CDR3 is 13 residues long. Germline values: CDR1 SGHAT, CDR2 FQDESV (reference sequence). The CDR3 DNA is TGTGCCAGCAGCTCCTTCCAAGCGGCTACGCAGTATTTT. Translation gives CASSSFQAATQYF. The whole variable domain, remainder taken from reference TRBV11-1 and TRBJ2-3, is EAEVAQSPRYKITEKSQAVAFWCDPISGHATLYWYRQILGQGPELLVQFQDESVVDDSQLPKDRFSAERLKGVDSTLKIQPAELGDSAMYLCASSSFQAATQYFGPGTRLTVL.

This chain connects TRBV2 to TRBJ1-1; D might be TRBD1 (5 bases). This CDR3 region has 15 residues. From germline, CDR1 is SNHLY and CDR2 FYNNEI. V was cut by 10 bases and J by 4 bases, with 22 bases left in between. CDR3 region: CATLRGESGATEAFF. CDR3 DNA: TGTGCCACCCTAAGAGGGGAGAGCGGGGCCACTGAAGCTTTCTTT.

This clone was detected once. The gene calls are TRBV5-4 and TRBJ2-6; 7 nucleotides line up with TRBD1. The CDR3 covers 18 residues. The germline CDR1 and CDR2 sequences are SGHNT and YYREEE (reference sequence). Trimming at V came to 2 bases and at J to 0 bases, leaving 8 bases not matched to a gene. The CDR3 DNA is TGTGCCAGCAGCTTTTCCAGGGGGTCCAGCTCTGGGGCCAACGTCCTGACTTTC. Amino acids: CASSFSRGSSSGANVLTF.

This clone was counted a few times. The CDR3 sequence is CATSQRQGEISQHF. CDR3 nucleotide sequence: TGTGCCACGTCACAACGACAGGGGGAGATATCCCAGCATTTT. This chain uses TRBV6-5 with TRBJ1-5; 9 bases are a match to TRBD1. Trimming took 10 bases from V and 11 from J; bases not matched to a gene: 15. This CDR3 has 14 residues. Germline CDR1 MNHEY, CDR2 SVGAGI.

J is TRBJ2-4 and V is TRBV5-6; D possibly corresponds to TRBD1 (5 bases). CDR3 length: 14 residues. Trimming pared 0 bases from V and 6 bases from J, leaving 10 bases between. From germline, CDR1 is SGHDT and CDR2 YYEEEE. The DNA for the CDR3 is TGTGCCAGCAGCTTGGAAGGGGCTATAAACATTCAGTACTTC. Its translation is CASSLEGAINIQYF.